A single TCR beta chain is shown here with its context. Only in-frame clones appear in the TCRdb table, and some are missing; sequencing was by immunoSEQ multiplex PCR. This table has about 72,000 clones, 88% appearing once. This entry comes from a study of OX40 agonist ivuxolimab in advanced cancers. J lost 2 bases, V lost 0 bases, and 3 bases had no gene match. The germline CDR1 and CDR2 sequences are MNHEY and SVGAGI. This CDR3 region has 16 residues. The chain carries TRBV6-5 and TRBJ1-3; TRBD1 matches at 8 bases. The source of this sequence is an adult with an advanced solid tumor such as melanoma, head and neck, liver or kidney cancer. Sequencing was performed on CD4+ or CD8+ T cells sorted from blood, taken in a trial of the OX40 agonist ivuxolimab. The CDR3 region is CASSYSDRGAGNTIYF. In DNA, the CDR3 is TGTGCCAGCAGTTACTCCGACAGGGGAGCTGGAAACACCATATATTTT.